Following are 30 T cell receptor beta chains from one sample sequenced in a study of T cells in Graves' hyperthyroidism and ophthalmopathy. Amplified TCR beta CDR3 regions derived from RNA transcripts. RT-PCR in the first round (using the HTBI primer set) targeted the TCR CDR3. TCRdb analysed the multiplex PCR reads with MiXCR anew, one entry per CDR3 protein. The data show 500,000 to 650,000 distinct CDR3 sequences, approximately 17% seen once. Sequencing input: blood. The source of these receptors is a woman aged 18-30 years with Graves' ophthalmopathy.

This clonotype came up a few times. The V gene is TRBV20-1, the J gene TRBJ2-1, with 8 nucleotides matching TRBD1. Germline values: CDR1 DFQATT, CDR2 SNEGSKA (reference sequence). The J segment lost 1 base and the V segment lost 4 bases, leaving 9 bases of the junction unmatched. This CDR3 region has 16 residues. CDR3 bases: TGCAGTGCTATATTGGCAGGGGGCTTTTCCTACAATGAGCAGTTCTTC. Amino acid sequence: CSAILAGGFSYNEQFF.

This clonotype appeared once. A much larger clone lies a single base off, so this may be a read error. The chain combines TRBV2 with TRBJ2-7; D is perhaps TRBD1 or TRBD2 (5 bases each). From germline, CDR1 is SNHLY and CDR2 FYNNEI. There are 14 residues in the CDR3. V lost 8 bases to trimming and J lost 1 base, with 15 bases between them. The DNA of the CDR3 is TGTGCCAGCGACCGGGGCAGGGTTTCCTACGAGCAGTACTTC. This translates into CASDRGRVSYEQYF.

This clonotype was detected a few times. This chain links TRBV7-3 with TRBJ2-1; 7 bases align to TRBD1. The germline gives CDR1 SGHTA, CDR2 FQGTGA. CDR3 size: 16 residues. The V and J ends lost 0 bases and 4 bases, in that order; junction bases with no gene match: 6. CDR3 sequence: CASSLTVRTGYNEQFF. CDR3 coding DNA: TGTGCCAGCAGCTTAACGGTCCGGACAGGATACAATGAGCAGTTCTTC.

This clonotype was observed at least ten times. The rearrangement links TRBV11-3 to TRBJ1-1, with 7 bases lining up with TRBD1. The CDR3 loop spans 13 amino acids. In germline, CDR1 is SGHNT, CDR2 YENEEA. V lost 5 bases and J lost 4; bases outside the gene matches: 4. CDR3 nucleotides: TGTGCCAGCAGCCTGACAGGGATCACTGAAGCTTTCTTT. As protein: CASSLTGITEAFF.

There are many counts of this clonotype. The rearrangement joins TRBV20-1 to TRBJ1-6; 9 positions agree with TRBD1. From germline, CDR1 is DFQATT and CDR2 SNEGSKA (reference sequence). The CDR3 runs to 14 residues. Losses at the gene ends were 3 bases for V and 9 bases for J; bases not matched to a gene: 6. As DNA, the CDR3 is TGCAGTGCTAGCCTTGGGACAGGGATTTCACCCCTCCACTTT. Residues: CSASLGTGISPLHF.

This clonotype turned up a few times. The rearrangement joins TRBV7-9 to TRBJ1-1, with 7 bases lining up with TRBD1. There are 12 residues in the CDR3. V shed 4 bases and J 11 bases; nucleotides not matched to a gene: 7. Germline V gives CDR1 SEHNR, CDR2 FQNEAQ (reference sequence). CDR3 coding DNA: TGTGCCAGCAGCTCAGGGGGGCGCCCGGCTTTCTTT. Residues: CASSSGGRPAFF.

In its sample, this clonotype was seen many times. The chain links TRBV5-6 to TRBJ1-1; D perhaps matches TRBD1 (6 bases). Germline V gene sequence: CDR1 SGHDT, CDR2 YYEEEE. There are 15 residues in the CDR3. Trimming stripped 0 bases from V and 5 bases from J, with 14 bases between. The CDR3 region has the DNA TGTGCCAGCAGCTTGGTAGGGGGATCGAGGACTGAAGCTTTCTTT. Protein: CASSLVGGSRTEAFF. Supplemented by reference TRBV5-6 and TRBJ1-1, the full variable domain reads DAGVTQSPTHLIKTRGQQVTLRCSPKSGHDTVSWYQQALGQGPQFIFQYYEEEERQRGNFPDRFSGHQFPNYSSELNVNALLLGDSALYLCASSLVGGSRTEAFFGQGTRLTVV.

The V and J genes are TRBV10-3 and TRBJ2-3, with 11 positions matching TRBD2. Unmatched junction bases numbered 1, after V lost 1 base and J lost 1 base. Germline loops: CDR1 ENHRY, CDR2 SYGVKD. The CDR3 covers 16 residues. The CDR3 sequence: CAISELGLAGTDTQYF. DNA for the CDR3: TGTGCCATCAGTGAGTTGGGACTAGCGGGCACAGATACGCAGTATTTT.

The chain recombines TRBV6-1 with TRBJ1-1, with D unresolved. Per germline, CDR1 MNHNS and CDR2 SASEGT. Trimming took off 2 bases at V and 1 base at J, with 14 bases between the two ends. CDR3 size: 16 residues. This chain's CDR3 is CASSEILGRRNTEAFF. CDR3 bases: TGTGCCAGCAGTGAAATTCTGGGTCGAAGGAACACTGAAGCTTTCTTT.

A few counts support this clonotype. The chain carries TRBV20-1 and TRBJ1-5; D gene uncertain. Germline CDR1 and CDR2: DFQATT and SNEGSKA (reference sequence). The CDR3 is 13 amino acids. The V gene lost 2 bases and the J gene lost 2 bases, with 7 bases spanning the gap. The CDR3 region has the DNA TGCAGTGCTAGACAGGCTGGCAATCAGCCCCAGCATTTT. Its translation is CSARQAGNQPQHF.

In this sample, this clonotype turned up many times. This rearrangement joins TRBV7-2 to TRBJ2-7; perhaps TRBD2 as D (7 bases). Trimming pared 5 bases from V and 5 bases from J, leaving 28 bases between. The CDR3 has 18 residues. Germline V gives CDR1 SGHTA, CDR2 FQGNSA. Written as DNA, the CDR3 is TGTGCCAGCAGCGGAGGGGGGGGCGGGCTCCTTAAGGGCCACGAGCAGTACTTC. Its protein product is CASSGGGGGLLKGHEQYF.

The J gene is TRBJ1-4, the V gene TRBV28, with TRBD1 matching 8 bases. There are 17 residues in the CDR3. CDR1 and CDR2 from the germline V gene are MDHEN and SYDVKM. The V segment lost 6 bases and the J segment 7 bases; nucleotides outside the gene matches: 16. DNA for the CDR3: TGTGCCAGCAGGCACGGGACAGGCTCCTACGGTGGTGAAAAACTGTTTTTT. It translates to CASRHGTGSYGGEKLFF.

Comment on this clonotype: A read error may explain this, as a much larger clone is one base away. V is TRBV3-1 and J is TRBJ2-1; D not resolved. CDR1 LGHDT and CDR2 YNNKEL come from the germline V gene (reference sequence). The length of the CDR3 is 15 residues. Trimming took off 1 base at V and 5 bases at J, with 12 bases between the two ends. The CDR3 loop reads CASSQGRPADNEQFF. DNA for the CDR3: TGTGCCAGCAGCCAAGGGCGACCGGCGGACAATGAGCAGTTCTTC.

The chain couples TRBV7-3 to TRBJ2-5; no clear D gene. Germline assignment: CDR1 SGHTA and CDR2 FQGTGA. Trimming pared 3 bases from V and 1 base from J, leaving 15 bases between. This CDR3 is 16 amino acids long. The CDR3 here is CASSFCVWIRQETQYF. The CDR3 DNA follows: TGTGCCAGCAGCTTCTGTGTCTGGATTCGCCAAGAGACCCAGTACTTC. Variable domain in full (rest from reference TRBV7-3 and TRBJ2-5): GAGVSQTPSNKVTEKGKYVELRCDPISGHTALYWYRQSLGQGPEFLIYFQGTGAADDSGLPNDRFFAVRPEGSVSTLKIQRTERGDSAVYLCASSFCVWIRQETQYFGPGTRLLVL.

This clonotype was detected only a few times. The CDR3 here is CSVDGSGELFF. In nucleotides, the CDR3 is TGCAGCGTTGACGGGAGCGGGGAGCTGTTTTTT. This chain joins TRBV29-1 and TRBJ2-2; a weak D match, TRBD2 (6 bases). With 3 bases removed from V and 7 bases from J, the gap between germline ends came to 6 bases. The V gene's germline CDR1 is SQVTM and CDR2 ANQGSEA. The CDR3 is 11 amino acids.

Ten or more counts support this clonotype. The chain combines TRBV5-6 with TRBJ2-7; weak D call: TRBD1 (6 bases). Germline V gene data show CDR1 as SGHDT and CDR2 as YYEEEE. V dropped 3 bases and J dropped 4 bases, with 14 bases sitting between them. There are 14 residues in the CDR3. In DNA, the CDR3 is TGTGCCAGCAGCTACCGGGACAAAAGGTACGAGCAGTACTTC. Its protein is CASSYRDKRYEQYF.

The CDR3 nucleotides are TGTGCCAGCAGGCGTACAGGGCGCGGGGAGCTGTTTTTT. Protein product: CASRRTGRGELFF. This chain uses TRBV7-9 with TRBJ2-2; TRBD1 might be the D (6 bases). Germline CDR1 and CDR2: SEHNR and FQNEAQ (reference sequence). V lost 6 bases, J lost 7 bases, and 12 bases lay in between. CDR3 length: 13 residues.

Ten or more counts support this clonotype. This chain uses TRBV12-3 or TRBV12-4 with TRBJ1-2; D gene uncertain. The CDR3 extends over 12 amino acids. V lost 6 bases, J lost 7 bases, and 12 bases lay in between. This chain's CDR3 is CASSPPSFGYTF. Written as DNA, the CDR3 is TGTGCCAGCAGCCCGCCCAGTTTTGGCTACACCTTC.

The CDR3 DNA is TGCAGTGCTAGAGAATATCCGGGACAGGGGAGTAATTCACCCCTCCACTTT. It codes for CSAREYPGQGSNSPLHF. V is TRBV20-1 and J is TRBJ1-6, with TRBD1 identical over 10 bases. The CDR3 loop spans 17 amino acids. Germline assignment: CDR1 DFQATT and CDR2 SNEGSKA (reference sequence). With V trimmed by 0 bases and J by 6 bases, 8 bases remained unmatched.

This clonotype was seen repeatedly, ten times or more. The chain uses TRBV29-1 and TRBJ2-1, with TRBD2 matching over 10 bases. Trimming cost V 5 bases and J 5 bases; bases outside gene matches: 6. The CDR3 consists of 14 residues. Germline V gene lookup returns CDR1 SQVTM and CDR2 ANQGSEA. The CDR3 DNA is TGCAGCGTTCTCAGCGGGAGGGCAGACAATGAGCAGTTCTTC. As protein: CSVLSGRADNEQFF.

Worth noting for this clonotype: A read error may be the cause here, since a much bigger clone is one base away. The chain has TRBV30 and TRBJ1-1; no clear D. Germline CDR1 GTSNPN, CDR2 SVGIG (reference sequence). This CDR3 contains 11 residues. The CDR3 DNA sequence: TGTGCCTGGAAATACCCCACTGGAGCTTTCTTT. It is translated as CAWKYPTGAFF.

CDR3 sequence: CASSYIDSYGYTF. The CDR3 nucleotides are TGCGCCAGCAGCTATATTGACAGCTATGGCTACACCTTC. The chain joins TRBV4-3 to TRBJ1-2; D is perhaps TRBD1 (5 bases). CDR1 and CDR2 (germline): LGHNA, YSLEER. The CDR3 is 13 residues long. Trimming pared 5 bases from V and 4 bases from J, leaving 11 bases between.

This clonotype was counted at least ten times. The CDR3 nucleotides read TGTGCCACCAGTGATACCGGGCGGACTGAAGCTTTCTTT. Translation: CATSDTGRTEAFF. The chain combines TRBV24-1 with TRBJ1-1; no clear D gene. V gave up 3 bases and J gave up 5 bases, with 9 bases separating them. This CDR3 contains 13 residues. CDR1 and CDR2 (germline): KGHDR, SFDVKD.

This clonotype turned up a few times. This chain connects TRBV20-1 to TRBJ2-5; D could derive from TRBD1 or TRBD2 (5 bases each). The V end was cut by 6 bases, the J end by 5 bases, with 16 bases between. CDR3 length: 13 residues. Germline lookup yields CDR1 DFQATT and CDR2 SNEGSKA (reference sequence). CDR3 region: CSARDGLGETQYF. CDR3 sequence (DNA): TGCAGTGCCAGGGACGGACTTGGGGAGACCCAGTACTTC.

Notes on this clonotype: A much larger clonotype is one base distant, so this may be a read error. The final CDR3 position lacks the conserved phenylalanine or tryptophan, pointing to a likely read error. V and J are TRBV10-3 and TRBJ2-1, with D maybe TRBD2 (5 bases). V lost 6 bases to trimming and J lost 6 bases, with 9 bases between them. CDR3 length: 12 residues. Germline CDR1 and CDR2: ENHRY and SYGVKD. The CDR3 DNA is TGTGCCATCAGCCGGACTGGCAATGAGCAGTTCCTC. Amino acids: CAISRTGNEQFL.

DNA of the CDR3: TGTGCCAGCAGTGAAGCGCTTGAGGGGACGGCTCCAACTAATGAAAAACTGTTTTTT. Translation: CASSEALEGTAPTNEKLFF. The chain has TRBV6-1 and TRBJ1-4; weak D call: TRBD1 (5 bases). Trimming removed 0 bases from V and 0 bases from J, with 17 bases in between. Germline V gene lookup returns CDR1 MNHNS and CDR2 SASEGT. The CDR3 is 19 residues long.

This chain joins TRBV27 and TRBJ2-3; 11 positions match TRBD2. Germline CDR1 and CDR2: MNHEY and SMNVEV (reference sequence). This CDR3 comprises 18 residues. V dropped 3 bases and J dropped 4; count of bases not matched to a gene: 12. The CDR3 spells CASSLGLAEAEEPDTQYF. CDR3 nucleotides: TGTGCCAGCAGTTTGGGACTAGCGGAAGCGGAGGAACCAGATACGCAGTATTTT.

The rearrangement links TRBV19 to TRBJ2-1, with D perhaps matching TRBD1 or TRBD2 (7 bases each). Trimming pared 7 bases from V and 2 bases from J, leaving 15 bases between. The CDR3 spans 15 residues. CDR1 and CDR2 (germline): LNHDA, SQIVND (reference sequence). The CDR3 coding sequence is TGTGCCAGTACCGGGACAGCGGGGCCCTACAATGAGCAGTTCTTC. It specifies CASTGTAGPYNEQFF.

This clonotype has a count of ten or more. The chain has TRBV7-9 and TRBJ2-7; D gene uncertain. The V end lost 0 bases, the J end lost 5 bases, and 8 bases lay between the germline ends. The CDR3 is made up of 13 amino acids. Germline CDR1 and CDR2: SEHNR and FQNEAQ (reference sequence). This CDR3 is CASSLAPTNEQYF. The CDR3 coding sequence is TGTGCCAGCAGCTTAGCGCCAACAAACGAGCAGTACTTC.

This clonotype was counted ten times or more. V usage is TRBV7-8 and J usage is TRBJ1-1; the D is unclear. This CDR3 region has 13 residues. Germline CDR1 SGHVS, CDR2 FQNEAQ. Between the trimmed V and J ends, which lost 5 bases and 0 bases, there was a span of 7 bases. The CDR3 region has the DNA TGTGCCAGCAGCGCCGACGTGAACACTGAAGCTTTCTTT. Encoded protein: CASSADVNTEAFF.